This is a list of T cell receptor beta chains from one sample in a study of somatic mutations in cytotoxic T cells in rheumatoid arthritis. Here immunoSEQ multiplex PCR was the method, and the copy in TCRdb shows in-frame clones only, minus some. Among 13,000 or so clones listed, 74% were seen once. The sample was CD8+ T cells sorted from blood. The receptors come from an adult with rheumatoid arthritis. Both conserved end residues are part of each CDR3. Each record gives: J gene, D gene, clone size, V gene, CDR3 DNA, CDR3 protein. A D gene is named only where the DNA matches it firmly. Clone size, where shown, is once, few, many, or a class for clones that have expanded.

j_gene: TRBJ1-1; d_gene: .; abundance: .; v_gene: TRBV28; CDR3nt: TGTGCCAGCAGTCTTGAACTACGGGACCTTGAAGCTTTCTTT; CDR3aa: CASSLELRDLEAFF
j_gene: TRBJ2-4; d_gene: .; abundance: .; v_gene: TRBV28; CDR3nt: TGTGCCAGCAGTTTCCGCGATCGCGGGAAAAACATTCAGTACTTC; CDR3aa: CASSFRDRGKNIQYF
j_gene: TRBJ2-1; d_gene: .; abundance: .; v_gene: TRBV4-1; CDR3nt: TGCGCCAGCAGCCAAGATGGGGTCAGAGAACAGTTCTTC; CDR3aa: CASSQDGVREQFF
j_gene: TRBJ2-7; d_gene: TRBD1; abundance: .; v_gene: TRBV11-2; CDR3nt: TGTGCCAGCAGCTTAGCAGGGGGACAGGGTAGATACGAGCAGTACTTC; CDR3aa: CASSLAGGQGRYEQYF
j_gene: TRBJ1-1; d_gene: .; abundance: medium-sized; v_gene: TRBV4-1; CDR3nt: TGCGCCAGCAGTCCTGTCAAGGACACTGAAGCTTTCTTT; CDR3aa: CASSPVKDTEAFF
j_gene: TRBJ1-2; d_gene: .; abundance: once; v_gene: TRBV27; CDR3nt: TGTGCCAGCAGTTTACCAGGGTATGGCTACACCTTC; CDR3aa: CASSLPGYGYTF
j_gene: TRBJ1-6; d_gene: .; abundance: .; v_gene: TRBV6-6; CDR3nt: TGTGCCAGCAGTCCGGACCCGCCGGATTCACCCCTCCACTTT; CDR3aa: CASSPDPPDSPLHF
j_gene: TRBJ2-6; d_gene: .; abundance: .; v_gene: TRBV29-1; CDR3nt: TGCAGCGCATCAAGAAGGGCTGGGGCCAACGTCCTGACTTTC; CDR3aa: CSASRRAGANVLTF
j_gene: TRBJ1-1; d_gene: .; abundance: .; v_gene: TRBV28; CDR3nt: TGTGCCAGTAGAACCTCACAGGGTCTGGCTTTCTTT; CDR3aa: CASRTSQGLAFF
j_gene: TRBJ1-4; d_gene: .; abundance: .; v_gene: TRBV6-1; CDR3nt: TGTGCCAGCAGTGAAGGGGGGGTTAATGAAAAACTGTTTTTT; CDR3aa: CASSEGGVNEKLFF
j_gene: TRBJ2-1; d_gene: TRBD2; abundance: .; v_gene: TRBV9; CDR3nt: TGTGCCAGCAGCGAACCCTCTAGCGGGGGGGCTAATGAGCAGTTCTTC; CDR3aa: CASSEPSSGGANEQFF
j_gene: TRBJ1-5; d_gene: TRBD1; abundance: .; v_gene: TRBV4-1; CDR3nt: TGCGCCAGCAGCGACTGGGACAGGGGGTCGCATCAGCCCCAGCATTTT; CDR3aa: CASSDWDRGSHQPQHF
j_gene: TRBJ2-7; d_gene: .; abundance: .; v_gene: TRBV18; CDR3nt: TGTGCCAGCTCACCATCGGGCAGCTACGAGCAGTACTTC; CDR3aa: CASSPSGSYEQYF
j_gene: TRBJ2-1; d_gene: TRBD1; abundance: .; v_gene: TRBV28; CDR3nt: TGTGCCAGCAGTTTGGCTGGGGACAGGGAACTCTTC; CDR3aa: CASSLAGDRELF
j_gene: TRBJ2-1; d_gene: .; abundance: .; v_gene: TRBV10-1; CDR3nt: TGCGCCAGCAGTGGAGGGGGTGAGCAGTTCTTC; CDR3aa: CASSGGGEQFF
j_gene: TRBJ1-2; d_gene: .; abundance: .; v_gene: TRBV6-1; CDR3nt: TGTGCCAGCAGTGAAGTGTCCCCTTTAGGCACCTTC; CDR3aa: CASSEVSPLGTF
j_gene: TRBJ1-5; d_gene: .; abundance: .; v_gene: TRBV19; CDR3nt: TGTGCCAGTAGTATAGCCGGGTACGGGAGCAATCAGCCCCAGCATTTT; CDR3aa: CASSIAGYGSNQPQHF
j_gene: TRBJ1-6; d_gene: .; abundance: once; v_gene: TRBV4-1; CDR3nt: TGCGCCAGCAGCCAAGGGGACCAGGGTTCACCCCTCCACTTT; CDR3aa: CASSQGDQGSPLHF
j_gene: TRBJ2-1; d_gene: .; abundance: .; v_gene: TRBV29-1; CDR3nt: TGCAGCGTGAGCGGGACAGGAGGAAGGAATGAGCAGTTCTTC; CDR3aa: CSVSGTGGRNEQFF
j_gene: TRBJ2-7; d_gene: .; abundance: .; v_gene: TRBV28; CDR3nt: TGTGCCAGCACTCCGAGGGAGGTCCCCTACGAGCAGTACTTC; CDR3aa: CASTPREVPYEQYF
j_gene: TRBJ2-2; d_gene: TRBD1; abundance: .; v_gene: TRBV5-8; CDR3nt: TGTGCCAGCAGCTTGGATCCCCGCGGGACAGGGCTCACCGGGGAGCTGTTTTTT; CDR3aa: CASSLDPRGTGLTGELFF
j_gene: TRBJ2-3; d_gene: .; abundance: .; v_gene: TRBV19; CDR3nt: TGTGCCAGTAGTCTCACAGATACGCAGTATTTT; CDR3aa: CASSLTDTQYF
j_gene: TRBJ1-4; d_gene: TRBD1; abundance: .; v_gene: TRBV27; CDR3nt: TGTGCCAGCAGTAGGGGGCTGGCTAATGAAAAACTGTTTTTT; CDR3aa: CASSRGLANEKLFF
j_gene: TRBJ1-5; d_gene: .; abundance: few; v_gene: TRBV19; CDR3nt: TGTGCCAGTAGTATAAGCAGGGGCCCGAATCAGCCCCAGCATTTT; CDR3aa: CASSISRGPNQPQHF
j_gene: TRBJ1-4; d_gene: .; abundance: few; v_gene: TRBV10-3; CDR3nt: TGTGCCATCAGTAACCACATCGGCGAAAAACTGTTTTTT; CDR3aa: CAISNHIGEKLFF
j_gene: TRBJ2-5; d_gene: .; abundance: .; v_gene: TRBV28; CDR3nt: TGTGCCAGCAGTTTGAGAGTGTCGACCCAGTACTTC; CDR3aa: CASSLRVSTQYF
j_gene: TRBJ1-1; d_gene: .; abundance: .; v_gene: TRBV7-6; CDR3nt: TGTGCCAGCAGCTTCCCAGGGACTGAAGCTTTCTTT; CDR3aa: CASSFPGTEAFF
j_gene: TRBJ2-3; d_gene: TRBD2; abundance: .; v_gene: TRBV7-6; CDR3nt: TGTGCCAGCAGCTTTACTAGCGGGGGCACAGATACGCAGTATTTT; CDR3aa: CASSFTSGGTDTQYF
j_gene: TRBJ2-3; d_gene: TRBD2; abundance: .; v_gene: TRBV4-1; CDR3nt: TGCGCCAGCAGCCAAGACCCTCGGCGCGGGGGGAGCGGAAATACGCAGTATTTT; CDR3aa: CASSQDPRRGGSGNTQYF
j_gene: TRBJ2-7; d_gene: .; abundance: .; v_gene: TRBV7-2; CDR3nt: TGTGCCAGCAGCTTCTGGGAGACGTTAGCACCGTCCTACGAGCAGTACTTC; CDR3aa: CASSFWETLAPSYEQYF
j_gene: TRBJ1-5; d_gene: .; abundance: .; v_gene: TRBV6-5; CDR3nt: TGTGCCAGCAGTTTGTCGGTTGATCAGCCCCAGCATTTT; CDR3aa: CASSLSVDQPQHF
j_gene: TRBJ1-1; d_gene: .; abundance: .; v_gene: TRBV6-5; CDR3nt: TGTGCCAGCAGCACCGGTCTCTCGGAGGCTTTCTTT; CDR3aa: CASSTGLSEAFF
j_gene: TRBJ2-7; d_gene: .; abundance: .; v_gene: TRBV11-2; CDR3nt: TGTGCCAGCAGCCGTTGGGGCAGGGAGCAGTACTTC; CDR3aa: CASSRWGREQYF
j_gene: TRBJ1-5; d_gene: .; abundance: few; v_gene: TRBV1; CDR3nt: TGCACCCTTCAGGGCAACTACAGGGGGCATAGCAATCAGCCCCAGCATTTT; CDR3aa: CTLQGNYRGHSNQPQHF
j_gene: TRBJ2-7; d_gene: .; abundance: .; v_gene: TRBV7-8; CDR3nt: TGTGCCAGCAGCTTAGAATCCAGCTACGAGCAGTACTTC; CDR3aa: CASSLESSYEQYF
j_gene: TRBJ1-1; d_gene: .; abundance: .; v_gene: TRBV19; CDR3nt: TGTGCCAGTAGTATTAAGGGGATGAACACTGAAGCTTTCTTT; CDR3aa: CASSIKGMNTEAFF
j_gene: TRBJ2-1; d_gene: .; abundance: few; v_gene: TRBV11-3; CDR3nt: TGTGCCAGCAGCCCCCCGGGACTCAACAATGAGCAGTTCTTC; CDR3aa: CASSPPGLNNEQFF
j_gene: TRBJ1-5; d_gene: .; abundance: few; v_gene: TRBV6-5; CDR3nt: TGTGCCAGCAGTGAAACACAAGCGCCTCAGCCCCAGCATTTT; CDR3aa: CASSETQAPQPQHF
j_gene: TRBJ2-7; d_gene: .; abundance: .; v_gene: TRBV7-9; CDR3nt: TGTGCCAGCAGCCCGGCGGGAGGGACAGGAACCTACGAGCAGTACTTC; CDR3aa: CASSPAGGTGTYEQYF
j_gene: TRBJ2-6; d_gene: .; abundance: .; v_gene: TRBV6-1; CDR3nt: TGTGCCAGCAGTGACAACTCTGGGGCCAACGTCCTGACTTTC; CDR3aa: CASSDNSGANVLTF
j_gene: TRBJ1-6; d_gene: .; abundance: few; v_gene: TRBV7-2; CDR3nt: TGTGCCAGCAGCTTAGAAGGCCTCTCCTATAATTCACCCCTCCACTTT; CDR3aa: CASSLEGLSYNSPLHF
j_gene: TRBJ2-7; d_gene: .; abundance: .; v_gene: TRBV11-2; CDR3nt: TGTGCCAGCAGCGAGGGCCCGTTCTACGAGCAGTACTTC; CDR3aa: CASSEGPFYEQYF
j_gene: TRBJ2-1; d_gene: .; abundance: .; v_gene: TRBV7-2; CDR3nt: TGTGCCAGCAGAGAGACATACAATGAGCAGTTCTTC; CDR3aa: CASRETYNEQFF
j_gene: TRBJ1-2; d_gene: TRBD1; abundance: .; v_gene: TRBV2; CDR3nt: TGTGCCAGCAGGCCCGGGACAGGTGAATATGGCTACACCTTC; CDR3aa: CASRPGTGEYGYTF
j_gene: TRBJ1-4; d_gene: TRBD1; abundance: .; v_gene: TRBV7-9; CDR3nt: TGTGCCAGCAGGGAAGGGACAGCGGGGGAAAAACTGTTTTTT; CDR3aa: CASREGTAGEKLFF
j_gene: TRBJ2-2; d_gene: TRBD2; abundance: .; v_gene: TRBV6-6; CDR3nt: TGTGCCAGCAACCCCCCCGGGCTAGCGGGGGCCGGGGAGCTGTTTTTT; CDR3aa: CASNPPGLAGAGELFF
j_gene: TRBJ1-1; d_gene: .; abundance: .; v_gene: TRBV2; CDR3nt: TGTGCCAGCACGGCCTTGAACACTGAAGCTTTCTTT; CDR3aa: CASTALNTEAFF
j_gene: TRBJ2-1; d_gene: .; abundance: .; v_gene: TRBV7-8; CDR3nt: TGTGCCAGCAGCCCTGATGGGGGGTTTTTAATCAATGAGCAGTTCTTC; CDR3aa: CASSPDGGFLINEQFF
j_gene: TRBJ2-7; d_gene: TRBD1; abundance: .; v_gene: TRBV7-6; CDR3nt: TGTGCCAGCAGCTTAGGTACAGGGGGCTCCGAGCAGTACTTC; CDR3aa: CASSLGTGGSEQYF
j_gene: TRBJ1-2; d_gene: .; abundance: .; v_gene: TRBV30; CDR3nt: TGTGCCTGGTCGGGCGGATCTAGGGGCTACACCTTC; CDR3aa: CAWSGGSRGYTF
j_gene: TRBJ1-1; d_gene: .; abundance: .; v_gene: TRBV4-1; CDR3nt: TGCGCCAGCAGCCAAGTAGGAGACACTGAAGCTTTCTTT; CDR3aa: CASSQVGDTEAFF
j_gene: TRBJ2-3; d_gene: TRBD1; abundance: .; v_gene: TRBV29-1; CDR3nt: TGCAGCGTTGAAGATGGACAGGGGGCGTGGGACACAGATACGCAGTATTTT; CDR3aa: CSVEDGQGAWDTDTQYF
j_gene: TRBJ1-1; d_gene: TRBD1; abundance: .; v_gene: TRBV9; CDR3nt: TGTGCCAGCAGCCCCGGGACAGTCAACACTGAAGCTTTCTTT; CDR3aa: CASSPGTVNTEAFF
j_gene: TRBJ1-6; d_gene: .; abundance: .; v_gene: TRBV27; CDR3nt: TGTGCCACAGGATTGGGGGACGGTTCACCCCTCCACTTT; CDR3aa: CATGLGDGSPLHF
j_gene: TRBJ2-7; d_gene: .; abundance: .; v_gene: TRBV28; CDR3nt: TGTGCCAGCAGTTTGGAGGGACTGGGACGTGGACAGTACTTC; CDR3aa: CASSLEGLGRGQYF
j_gene: TRBJ2-3; d_gene: .; abundance: .; v_gene: TRBV6-6; CDR3nt: TGTGCCAGCAGTTTACGGCAGAACACAGATACGCAGTATTTT; CDR3aa: CASSLRQNTDTQYF